This TCR beta chain emerged from a study of T cells after yellow fever vaccination. Study background: Fractions with few cells were prepared using SMART-Seq v4 Ultra Low Input. Points from the study as a whole: Among all clonotypes, a small share was observed in both CD4 and CD8 compartments. The study re-detected most primary-vaccination clones after the booster (about 96% CD4, 88% CD8). In FACS-sorted repertoires, abundant clonotypes from the bulk population could appear as contaminants.

TCRdb itself ran the 5' RACE reads through MiXCR, one entry per CDR3 protein. The sample has about 45,000 distinct CDR3 sequences, roughly 7.1% seen once. This clonotype occurred a few times. Per germline, CDR1 SGHVS and CDR2 FNYEAQ. The CDR3 length is 17 residues. Trimming left V 0 bases short and J 0 bases short, with 12 bases between. The chain employs TRBV7-6 and TRBJ1-5, with no clear D. The sample in question was CD8+ T cells not binding an NS4B(214-222) dextramer, sorted from PBMCs, obtained 45 days after the yellow fever booster vaccination. The receptor was isolated from a man younger than 40 who received the YFV17D yellow fever vaccine. In DNA form, the CDR3 reads TGTGCCAGCAGCTTAGCGCACGGACCCTATAGCAATCAGCCCCAGCATTTT. As protein: CASSLAHGPYSNQPQHF.